The clone carrying this T cell receptor (beta chain) was observed a few times. Its target is unknown. This specimen belongs to a study of Graves' ophthalmopathy and Graves' hyperthyroidism. Ophthalmopathy donors' eye disease showed moderate-to-severe activity, CAS of at least 3, NOSPECS of at least 4 and duration under 3 months. RNA transcripts provided the template for amplifying TCR beta CDR3 regions. An initial RT-PCR round employing HTBI primers preceded a second-round multiplex PCR. TCRdb re-analysed the multiplex PCR reads in MiXCR, keeping a single row per CDR3 protein. The top ten hold around 10% of the sample, which has under 250,000 distinct CDR3 sequences, over 25% seen once. Study-wide results and caveats: Most thyroid-expanded clonotypes exceeding 0.001 frequency were also found in blood.

The material sequenced was peripheral blood. The receptor was isolated from a man aged 50 to 59 with Graves' ophthalmopathy.

The CDR3 reads CASSRKTGTSGYEQYF. The CDR3 DNA is TGTGCCAGCAGTCGAAAAACCGGGACTAGCGGCTACGAGCAGTACTTC. The chain combines TRBV6-2 or TRBV6-3 with TRBJ2-7; 11 bases line up with TRBD2. The CDR3 consists of 16 residues. J gave up 3 bases and V 5 bases, and 9 bases lay outside the gene matches. From germline, CDR1 is MNHEY and CDR2 SVGEGT.